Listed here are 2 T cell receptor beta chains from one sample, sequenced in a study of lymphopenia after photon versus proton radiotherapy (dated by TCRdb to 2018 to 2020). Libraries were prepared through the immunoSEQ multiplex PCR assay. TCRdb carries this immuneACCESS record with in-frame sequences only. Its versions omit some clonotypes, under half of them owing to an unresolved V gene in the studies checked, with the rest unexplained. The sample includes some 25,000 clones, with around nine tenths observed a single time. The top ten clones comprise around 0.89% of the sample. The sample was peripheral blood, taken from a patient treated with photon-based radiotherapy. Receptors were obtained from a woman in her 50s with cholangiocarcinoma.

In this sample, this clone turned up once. The CDR3 nucleotides read TGTGCCAGCAGTAATTGGGTCCTTGGGAACACTGAAGCTTTCTTT. Its protein is CASSNWVLGNTEAFF. V gene TRBV6-6 combines with J gene TRBJ1-1; D is undetermined. The CDR3 loop spans 15 amino acids. Germline CDR1 reads MNHNY; CDR2 reads SVGAGI (reference sequence). V lost 5 bases and J lost 1, with 14 bases in between.

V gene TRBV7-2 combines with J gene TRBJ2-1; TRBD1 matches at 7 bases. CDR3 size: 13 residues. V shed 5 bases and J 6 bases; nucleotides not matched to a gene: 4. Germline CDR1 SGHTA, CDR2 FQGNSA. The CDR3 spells CASSTRTGNEQFF. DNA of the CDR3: TGTGCCAGCAGCACACGGACAGGCAATGAGCAGTTCTTC.